A single T cell receptor beta chain is shown here with its context. Its antigen is not known. These data come from a study of cytomegalovirus exposure and HLA in healthy donors. Background on the study: Of the donors genotyped, some 400 in all, about 81% fell in the Caucasian-associated ancestry cluster.

In the PCR, 60 Vbeta and 13 Jbeta primers were used. The protocol was immunoSEQ multiplex PCR, while the TCRdb copy is restricted to in-frame clones and leaves out a portion. The sample records 210,000 or so clones, more than 65% being singletons. Study-wide findings and caveats: Segments of the TCR beta V type were, in most cases, productive about 87% or about 30% of the time in an earlier analysis. Highly shared sequence variants in one cluster were likely a sequencing artifact. A later analysis showed that HLA-associated TCR beta chains had undergone more clonal expansion than equally common others.

V gave up 0 bases and J gave up 3 bases, with 12 bases separating them. The CDR3 has 16 residues. Germline V gene lookup returns CDR1 SGHTA and CDR2 FQGNSA. The chain is built from TRBV7-2 and TRBJ1-5; D perhaps matches TRBD1 (6 bases). Sequencing input: PBMCs. The receptor was isolated from a man aged 18 to 35 in good health and CMV-seronegative. Here the CDR3 reads CASSLASGQPNQPQHF. DNA for the CDR3: TGTGCCAGCAGCTTAGCGTCCGGACAGCCCAATCAGCCCCAGCATTTT.